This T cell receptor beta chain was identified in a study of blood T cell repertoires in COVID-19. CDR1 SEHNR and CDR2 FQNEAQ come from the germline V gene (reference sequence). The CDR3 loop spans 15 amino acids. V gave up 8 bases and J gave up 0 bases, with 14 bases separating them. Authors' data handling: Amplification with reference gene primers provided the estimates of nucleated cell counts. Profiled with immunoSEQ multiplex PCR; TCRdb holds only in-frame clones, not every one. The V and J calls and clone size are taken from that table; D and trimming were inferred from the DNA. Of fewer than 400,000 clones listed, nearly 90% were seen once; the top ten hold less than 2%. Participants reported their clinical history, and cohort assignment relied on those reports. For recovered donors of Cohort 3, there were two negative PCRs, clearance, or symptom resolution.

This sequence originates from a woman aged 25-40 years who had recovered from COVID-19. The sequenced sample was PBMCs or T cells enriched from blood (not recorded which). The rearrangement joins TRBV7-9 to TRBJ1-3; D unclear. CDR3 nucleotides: TGTGCCAGCTCCGATCTCGAGAGCTCTGGAAACACCATATATTTT. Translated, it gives CASSDLESSGNTIYF.